These 6 T cell receptor beta chains were all obtained from the same sample, sequenced in a study of PD-1 blockade in classical Hodgkin lymphoma. Each of the patients experienced relapse following autologous stem cell transplantation, and their brentuximab vedotin exposure differed. Clones were read by immunoSEQ multiplex PCR, and TCRdb kept only the in-frame ones, dropping some. The sample lists 70,000 to 80,000 clones; about 92% were seen once. Sequenced here: peripheral blood mononuclear cells (PBMCs), sampled at baseline. The receptors were gathered from a human donor with classical Hodgkin lymphoma.

This sequence joins TRBV9 and TRBJ2-3; D gene ambiguous. The length of the CDR3 is 18 residues. Germline V CDR1 and CDR2: SGDLS, YYNGEE. The V and J ends lost 0 bases and 8 bases respectively, with 25 bases between them. The CDR3 DNA is TGTGCCAGCAGCGTAGGGGAACACCGCTCAACCGCCGTAGTTACGCAGTATTTT. Protein: CASSVGEHRSTAVVTQYF.

The sample holds one count of this clone. The chain has TRBV4-2 and TRBJ2-5; the D gene is possibly TRBD2 (6 bases). Deletions cut 0 bases from V and 3 bases from J, with 8 bases between. CDR1 LGHNA and CDR2 YNFKEQ come from the germline V gene. The CDR3 length is 14 residues. The CDR3 loop reads CASSQDRREETQYF. CDR3 coding DNA: TGTGCCAGCAGCCAAGATAGGAGGGAAGAGACCCAGTACTTC.

The genes are TRBV6-5 and TRBJ2-7; the match to TRBD1 covers 9 bases. The CDR3 covers 14 residues. Trimming at V came to 6 bases and at J to 2 bases, leaving 5 bases not matched to a gene. Germline-derived CDR1 and CDR2 are MNHEY and SVGAGI. CDR3 sequence reads: CASSAGTGPYEQYF. CDR3 coding DNA: TGTGCCAGCAGCGCCGGGACAGGGCCCTACGAGCAGTACTTC.

In this sample, this clone turned up once. This sequence joins TRBV5-8 and TRBJ1-4; possibly TRBD1 for D (5 bases). Germline CDR1 reads SGHTS; CDR2 reads YDEGEE. This CDR3 is 15 amino acids long. Trimming shortened V by 1 base and J by 8 bases, and 15 bases separated the two germline ends. This CDR3 reads CASSLSRQLREKLFF. CDR3 DNA: TGTGCCAGCAGCTTGTCGAGACAGCTGAGGGAAAAACTGTTTTTT.

The chain has TRBV7-9 and TRBJ2-7, with D tentatively TRBD1 (5 bases). Germline V gene data show CDR1 as SEHNR and CDR2 as FQNEAQ (reference sequence). V lost 5 bases and J lost 4, with 9 bases in between. The CDR3 loop spans 12 amino acids. The CDR3 spells CASSVDTYEQYF. The CDR3 region has the DNA TGTGCCAGCAGCGTGGACACTTACGAGCAGTACTTC.

This rearrangement joins TRBV7-6 to TRBJ2-3; 9 positions agree with TRBD2. The CDR3 extends over 16 amino acids. After removal of 5 bases from V and 0 bases from J, the junction contained 6 bases not matched to a gene. The germline CDR1 and CDR2 sequences are SGHVS and FNYEAQ. CDR3 bases: TGTGCCAGCAGCCTAAGCGGGAGGCGAAGCACAGATACGCAGTATTTT. Translated, it gives CASSLSGRRSTDTQYF.